This TCR beta chain was captured by sequencing in a study of blood T cell repertoires in COVID-19. Turning to the study itself: In each case, the material was cDNA or gDNA derived from T cells, B-cell-depleted T cells, or PBMCs.

TCRdb keeps only in-frame clones here, not all; method: immunoSEQ multiplex PCR. The table has fewer than 200,000 clones, 70% to 90% seen once. Looked up from germline, CDR1 is SGHNT and CDR2 is YENEEA. The CDR3 has 13 residues. V gave up 5 bases and J gave up 2 bases, with 9 bases separating them. Sequenced input: peripheral blood. The chain is built from TRBV11-3 and TRBJ2-5; D is unclear. This TCR derives from a man aged 40-55 years with active or convalescent COVID-19. The CDR3 sequence is CASSRLGQETQYF. CDR3 nucleotides: TGTGCCAGCAGCCGGCTCGGGCAAGAGACCCAGTACTTC.